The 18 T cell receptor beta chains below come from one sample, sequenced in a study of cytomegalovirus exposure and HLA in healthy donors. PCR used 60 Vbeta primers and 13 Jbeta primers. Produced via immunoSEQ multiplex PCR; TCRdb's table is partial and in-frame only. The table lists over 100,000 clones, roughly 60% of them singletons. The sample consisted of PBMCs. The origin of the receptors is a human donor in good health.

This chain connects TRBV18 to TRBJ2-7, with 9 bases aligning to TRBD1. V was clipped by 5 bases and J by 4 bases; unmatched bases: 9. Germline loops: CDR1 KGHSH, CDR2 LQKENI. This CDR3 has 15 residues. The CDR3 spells CASSVSGQGFYEQYF. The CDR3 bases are TGTGCCAGCTCAGTGTCGGGACAGGGATTTTACGAGCAGTACTTC.

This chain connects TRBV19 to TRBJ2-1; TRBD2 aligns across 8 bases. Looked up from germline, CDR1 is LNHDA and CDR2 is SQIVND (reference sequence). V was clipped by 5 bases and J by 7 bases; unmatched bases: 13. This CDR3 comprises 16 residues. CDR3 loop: CASSFSSGWQGNEQFF. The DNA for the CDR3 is TGTGCCAGTAGTTTTTCTAGCGGGTGGCAGGGGAATGAGCAGTTCTTC.

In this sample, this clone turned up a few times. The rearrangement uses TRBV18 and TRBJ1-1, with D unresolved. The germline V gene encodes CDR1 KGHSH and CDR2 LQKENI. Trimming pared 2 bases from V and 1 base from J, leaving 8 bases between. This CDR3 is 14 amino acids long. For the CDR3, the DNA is TGTGCCAGCTCACCATCGGCTAGGAACACTGAAGCTTTCTTT. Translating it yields CASSPSARNTEAFF.

Here the CDR3 reads CASSLVGGENYGYTF. DNA for the CDR3: TGTGCCAGCAGCTTAGTCGGGGGGGAGAACTATGGCTACACCTTC. This chain uses TRBV7-9 with TRBJ1-2; a weak D match, TRBD1 (5 bases). Trimming removed 1 base at V and 2 bases at J, with 11 bases between. This CDR3 is 15 amino acids long. Germline V gene data show CDR1 as SEHNR and CDR2 as FQNEAQ (reference sequence).

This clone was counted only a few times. The CDR3 DNA is TGTGCCAGCTCACCTCTTAGCGGGAGGGGCTCCTACGAGCAGTACTTC. Translation: CASSPLSGRGSYEQYF. The chain is built from TRBV18 and TRBJ2-7; 11 bases map to TRBD2. CDR3 size: 16 residues. Looked up from germline, CDR1 is KGHSH and CDR2 is LQKENI. The junction had 4 bases not matched to a gene; V was cut back by 3 bases and J by 0 bases. The full variable domain, completed using reference TRBV18 and TRBJ2-7, is NAGVMQNPRHLVRRRGQEARLRCSPMKGHSHVYWYRQLPEEGLKFMVYLQKENIIDESGMPKERFSAEFPKEGPSILRIQQVVRGDSAAYFCASSPLSGRGSYEQYFGPGTRLTVT.

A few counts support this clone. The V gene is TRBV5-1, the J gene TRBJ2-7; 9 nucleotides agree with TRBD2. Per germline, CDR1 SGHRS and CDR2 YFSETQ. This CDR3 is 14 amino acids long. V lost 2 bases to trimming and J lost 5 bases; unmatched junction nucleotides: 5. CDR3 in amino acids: CASSFSGSSDEQYF. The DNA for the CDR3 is TGCGCCAGCAGCTTTAGCGGGAGTAGCGACGAGCAGTACTTC.

In DNA form, the CDR3 reads TGTGCCAGCGAAAGGGGACTTCGAGCCTACGAGCAGTACTTC. Translating gives CASERGLRAYEQYF. The V call is TRBV2, the J call TRBJ2-7; the D gene is possibly TRBD2 (6 bases). Germline values: CDR1 SNHLY, CDR2 FYNNEI. V shed 8 bases and J shed 2 bases, with 16 bases lying between them. The CDR3 runs 14 residues.

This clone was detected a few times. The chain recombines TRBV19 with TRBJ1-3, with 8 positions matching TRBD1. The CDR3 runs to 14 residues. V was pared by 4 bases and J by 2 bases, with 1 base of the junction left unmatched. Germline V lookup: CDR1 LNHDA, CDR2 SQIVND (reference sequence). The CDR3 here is CASSRQGPGNTIYF. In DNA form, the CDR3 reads TGTGCCAGTAGTAGACAGGGGCCTGGAAACACCATATATTTT.

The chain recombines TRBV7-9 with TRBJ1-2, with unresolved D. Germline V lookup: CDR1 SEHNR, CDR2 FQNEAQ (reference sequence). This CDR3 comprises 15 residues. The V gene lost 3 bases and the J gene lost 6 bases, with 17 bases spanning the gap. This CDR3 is CASSLVGTVYNGYTF. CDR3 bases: TGTGCCAGCAGCTTGGTGGGCACAGTTTATAATGGCTACACCTTC.

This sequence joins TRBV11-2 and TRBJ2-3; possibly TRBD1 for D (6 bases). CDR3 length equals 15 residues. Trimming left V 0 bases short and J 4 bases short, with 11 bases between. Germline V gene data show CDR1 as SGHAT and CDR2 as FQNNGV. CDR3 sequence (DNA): TGTGCCAGCAGCTTAGAGGTACAGGGTTCAGATACGCAGTATTTT. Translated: CASSLEVQGSDTQYF. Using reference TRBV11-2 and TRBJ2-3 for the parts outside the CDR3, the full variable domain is EAGVAQSPRYKIIEKRQSVAFWCNPISGHATLYWYQQILGQGPKLLIQFQNNGVVDDSQLPKDRFSAERLKGVDSTLKIQPAKLEDSAVYLCASSLEVQGSDTQYFGPGTRLTVL.

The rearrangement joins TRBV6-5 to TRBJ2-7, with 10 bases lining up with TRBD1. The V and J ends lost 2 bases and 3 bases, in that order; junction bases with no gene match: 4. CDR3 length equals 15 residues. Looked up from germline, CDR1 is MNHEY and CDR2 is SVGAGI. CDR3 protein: CASSYRDRGLYEQYF. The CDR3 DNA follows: TGTGCCAGCAGTTACCGGGACAGGGGCCTCTACGAGCAGTACTTC.

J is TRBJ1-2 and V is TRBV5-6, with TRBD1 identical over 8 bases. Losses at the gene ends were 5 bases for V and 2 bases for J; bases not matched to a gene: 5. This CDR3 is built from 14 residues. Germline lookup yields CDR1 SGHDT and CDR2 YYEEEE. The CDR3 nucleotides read TGTGCCAGCAGGAGGACAGGGAAGAACTATGGCTACACCTTC. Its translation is CASRRTGKNYGYTF.

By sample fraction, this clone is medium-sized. CDR3 region: CASSGRSAPGSSSTGELFF. The CDR3 DNA reads TGTGCCAGCAGCGGCCGGTCCGCACCAGGATCCTCAAGCACCGGGGAGCTGTTTTTT. This chain joins TRBV27 and TRBJ2-2; D gene uncertain. V was clipped by 6 bases and J by 4 bases, with 27 bases between them. CDR1 MNHEY and CDR2 SMNVEV come from the germline V gene (reference sequence). CDR3 size: 19 residues.

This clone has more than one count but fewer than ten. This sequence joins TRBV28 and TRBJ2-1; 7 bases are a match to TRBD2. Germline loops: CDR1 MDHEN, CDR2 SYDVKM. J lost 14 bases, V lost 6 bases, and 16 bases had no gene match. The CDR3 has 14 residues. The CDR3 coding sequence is TGTGCCAGCAGGACCCTCTCGACTAGCCTCCCGAAGTTCTTC. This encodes CASRTLSTSLPKFF.

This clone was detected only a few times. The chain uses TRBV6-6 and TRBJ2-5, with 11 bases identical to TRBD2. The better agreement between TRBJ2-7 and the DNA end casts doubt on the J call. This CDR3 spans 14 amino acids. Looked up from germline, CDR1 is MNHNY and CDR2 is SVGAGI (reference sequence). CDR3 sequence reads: CASRGTSGQYEQYF. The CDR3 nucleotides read TGTGCCAGCAGAGGGACTAGCGGACAATACGAGCAGTACTTC.

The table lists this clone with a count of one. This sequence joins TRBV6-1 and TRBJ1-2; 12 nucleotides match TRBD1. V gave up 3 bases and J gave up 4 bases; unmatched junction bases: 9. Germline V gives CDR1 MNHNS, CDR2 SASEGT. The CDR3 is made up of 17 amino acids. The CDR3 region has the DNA TGTGCCAGCAGTGATCGGGACAGGGGGCGATACAGCTATGGCTACACCTTC. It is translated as CASSDRDRGRYSYGYTF.

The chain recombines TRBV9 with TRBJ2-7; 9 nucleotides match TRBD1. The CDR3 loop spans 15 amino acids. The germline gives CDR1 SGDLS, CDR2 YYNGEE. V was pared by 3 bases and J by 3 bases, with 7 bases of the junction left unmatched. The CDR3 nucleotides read TGTGCCAGCAGCGCGACGGGGACAGGGCACTACGAGCAGTACTTC. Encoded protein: CASSATGTGHYEQYF.

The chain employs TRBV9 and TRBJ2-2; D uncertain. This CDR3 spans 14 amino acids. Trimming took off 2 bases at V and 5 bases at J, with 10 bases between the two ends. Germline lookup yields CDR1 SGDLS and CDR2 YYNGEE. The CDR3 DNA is TGTGCCAGCAGCGTCCCGGGTTTTACCGGGGAGCTGTTTTTT. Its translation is CASSVPGFTGELFF.